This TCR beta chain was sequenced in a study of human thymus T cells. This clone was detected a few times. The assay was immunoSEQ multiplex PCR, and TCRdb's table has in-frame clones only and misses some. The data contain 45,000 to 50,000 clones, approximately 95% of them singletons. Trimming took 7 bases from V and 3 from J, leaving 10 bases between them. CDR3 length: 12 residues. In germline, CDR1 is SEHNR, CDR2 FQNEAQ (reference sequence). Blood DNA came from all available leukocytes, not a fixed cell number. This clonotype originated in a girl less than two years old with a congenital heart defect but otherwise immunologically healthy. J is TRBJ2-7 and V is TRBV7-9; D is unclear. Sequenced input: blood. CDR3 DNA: TGTGCCAGCACCGACGGCGGCTACGAGCAGTACTTC. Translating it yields CASTDGGYEQYF.